This record looks at one T cell receptor (beta chain) sequence and its context. This clonotype was counted many times. Its recognized antigen is unknown. No base qualities exist here, and no much larger clone lies one base off it. These data are taken from a study of T-cell reconstitution after alpha-beta-depleted transplantation in children (dated by TCRdb to 2016 to 2017). At the level of the whole study: The study quantitatively tracked T-cell immune reconstitution after TCRalphabeta/CD19-depleted allogeneic hematopoietic cell transplantation in children using TCR repertoire profiling.

The library relied on PCR. Sequencing used an Illumina HiSeq 2500. TCR library preparation used molecular barcoding, with unique molecular identifiers applied to normalize quantification of the TCRbeta repertoire. TCRdb reran the public reads through fastp at Q25 and MiXCR, keeping productive beta chains. Every distinct CDR3 protein forms one entry, paired with its most common genes and DNA. In this sample the table shows just under 550,000 distinct CDR3 sequences, approximately 16% of which occur a single time. 3.3% of the sample is held by the ten biggest clonotypes. CDR3 length: 14 amino acids, cysteine to phenylalanine. The only DNA kept is the CDR3, 42 bases in frame from the first base. Compared with germline, V lacks 4 bases and J lacks 5 bases; bases without a gene match: 5. Looking up the germline V gene (reference sequence) yields CDR1 SGHKS and CDR2 YYEKEE.

The V and J genes are TRBV5-5 and TRBJ1-5, with 8 middle bases fitting TRBD1. This sample comprised PBMCs from the stem cell graft donor, obtained from the stem cell graft. This TCR came from a human donor who donated a stem cell graft to a child with acute lymphoblastic leukemia. The DNA sequence reads TGTGCCAGCAGCCTGGACAGGGCCGATCAGCCCCAGCATTTT. Translated, this is CASSLDRADQPQHF.